The 24 T cell receptor beta chains given below trace back to one sample, sequenced in a study of cytomegalovirus exposure and HLA in healthy donors. Both 60 Vbeta primers and 13 Jbeta primers went into the PCR. TCRdb keeps only in-frame clones here, not all; method: immunoSEQ multiplex PCR. This sample has 110,000 to 150,000 clones; 76% occur once, and the top ten carry roughly 1.6%. The sequencing sample was made of PBMCs. The receptors were gathered from a woman in her thirties or forties in good health and CMV-seronegative.

This rearrangement joins TRBV10-3 to TRBJ1-2, with TRBD1 matching over 7 bases. Trimming cost V 4 bases and J 3 bases; bases outside gene matches: 11. This CDR3 comprises 16 residues. Germline V gives CDR1 ENHRY, CDR2 SYGVKD. CDR3 sequence reads: CAISGTTGEEDYGYTF. The DNA of the CDR3 is TGTGCCATCAGTGGAACCACAGGGGAGGAGGACTATGGCTACACCTTC.

The chain is built from TRBV6-5 and TRBJ1-4; perhaps TRBD1 as D (5 bases). CDR3 length: 15 residues. V shed 6 bases and J shed 0 bases, with 11 bases lying between them. In germline, CDR1 is MNHEY, CDR2 SVGAGI. This chain's CDR3 is CASRPDTSTNEKLFF. For the CDR3, the DNA is TGTGCCAGCAGGCCGGACACCTCAACTAATGAAAAACTGTTTTTT.

The chain links TRBV7-9 to TRBJ1-3; D is unclear. The CDR3 has 14 residues. Germline CDR1 SEHNR, CDR2 FQNEAQ (reference sequence). V was trimmed by 3 bases and J by 4 bases, leaving 10 bases between them. Here the CDR3 reads CASSFSLLGNTIYF. CDR3 sequence (DNA): TGTGCCAGCAGCTTTAGTCTTTTGGGAAACACCATATATTTT. The full variable domain, with the rest looked up from reference TRBV7-9 and TRBJ1-3, is DTGVSQNPRHKITKRGQNVTFRCDPISEHNRLYWYRQTLGQGPEFLTYFQNEAQLEKSRLLSDRFSAERPKGSFSTLEIQRTEQGDSAMYLCASSFSLLGNTIYFGEGSWLTVV.

The rearrangement uses TRBV18 and TRBJ1-2; D uncertain. Trimming cost V 6 bases and J 8 bases, with 16 bases left between them. The CDR3 is 13 residues long. Germline CDR1 is KGHSH and CDR2 is LQKENI. CDR3 sequence (DNA): TGTGCCAGCTCTCCAGACCCCGGGAGGGGCTACACCTTC. Protein sequence: CASSPDPGRGYTF.

This chain links TRBV5-1 with TRBJ1-1, with D possibly matching TRBD1 (5 bases). Trimming cost V 0 bases and J 8 bases, with 14 bases left between them. CDR1 and CDR2 from the germline V gene are SGHRS and YFSETQ. This CDR3 spans 14 amino acids. Here the CDR3 reads CASSLAGGYDEAFF. CDR3 coding DNA: TGCGCCAGCAGCTTGGCCGGGGGTTACGACGAAGCTTTCTTT.

The chain employs TRBV6-6 and TRBJ2-7; 8 bases align to TRBD1. V dropped 0 bases and J dropped 2; count of bases not matched to a gene: 6. The V gene's germline CDR1 is MNHNY and CDR2 SVGAGI (reference sequence). The CDR3 loop spans 16 amino acids. The DNA for the CDR3 is TGTGCCAGCAGTTACTCGGCGACAGGGGCAACCTACGAGCAGTACTTC. Its translation is CASSYSATGATYEQYF.

For this clone: The same CDR3 can be traced to other DNA sequences in this sample. V is TRBV4-1 and J is TRBJ1-4; TRBD1 matches 12 bases. The CDR3 length is 15 residues. Germline CDR1 reads MGHRA; CDR2 reads YSYEKL. Trimming at V came to 3 bases and at J to 8 bases, leaving 4 bases not matched to a gene. The CDR3 reads CASSQGQGAGEKLFF. In DNA, the CDR3 is TGCGCCAGCAGCCAGGGACAGGGGGCGGGAGAAAAACTGTTTTTT.

The gene calls are TRBV5-1 and TRBJ2-3, with 10 bases lining up with TRBD2. The CDR3 runs 18 residues. CDR1 and CDR2 (germline): SGHRS, YFSETQ. V lost 4 bases and J lost 0; bases outside the gene matches: 11. CDR3 nucleotide sequence: TGCGCCAGCAGCGTAGCGGGGGGTCGTCGCTCGAGCACAGATACGCAGTATTTT. Its protein product is CASSVAGGRRSSTDTQYF. The full variable domain, rest sourced from reference TRBV5-1 and TRBJ2-3, is KAGVTQTPRYLIKTRGQQVTLSCSPISGHRSVSWYQQTPGQGLQFLFEYFSETQRNKGNFPGRFSGRQFSNSRSEMNVSTLELGDSALYLCASSVAGGRRSSTDTQYFGPGTRLTVL.

The V and J genes are TRBV18 and TRBJ1-1, with D possibly being TRBD1 (5 bases). The V end was cut by 6 bases, the J end by 3 bases, with 11 bases between. Germline V CDR1 and CDR2: KGHSH, LQKENI. This CDR3 is built from 13 residues. The DNA for the CDR3 is TGTGCCAGCTCCGGGGGACGGGACACTGAAGCTTTCTTT. Its protein is CASSGGRDTEAFF. The full variable domain, in which reference TRBV18 and TRBJ1-1 provide the parts outside the CDR3, is NAGVMQNPRHLVRRRGQEARLRCSPMKGHSHVYWYRQLPEEGLKFMVYLQKENIIDESGMPKERFSAEFPKEGPSILRIQQVVRGDSAAYFCASSGGRDTEAFFGQGTRLTVV.

The V call is TRBV6-5, the J call TRBJ2-1, with 10 bases aligning to TRBD1. CDR3 length: 13 residues. Trimming took 7 bases from V and 9 from J; bases not matched to a gene: 6. Germline-derived CDR1 and CDR2 are MNHEY and SVGAGI. CDR3 sequence (DNA): TGTGCCAGCATCGGGACAGGGGAAAGTGAGCAGTTCTTC. Amino acid sequence: CASIGTGESEQFF.

V is TRBV7-9 and J is TRBJ2-3, with D possibly being TRBD1 (6 bases). Germline V gene lookup returns CDR1 SEHNR and CDR2 FQNEAQ (reference sequence). CDR3 length: 15 residues. Trimming took 2 bases from V and 2 from J, leaving 11 bases between them. The CDR3 protein is CASSLIRGYTDTQYF. CDR3 coding DNA: TGTGCCAGCAGCTTAATCAGGGGTTACACAGATACGCAGTATTTT.

The J gene is TRBJ2-3, the V gene TRBV5-1, with a possible D match to TRBD2 (6 bases). CDR1 SGHRS and CDR2 YFSETQ come from the germline V gene. V gave up 4 bases and J gave up 4 bases, with 10 bases separating them. This CDR3 is built from 13 residues. The CDR3 protein is CASSPRLADTQYF. The CDR3 DNA is TGCGCCAGCAGCCCCCGACTAGCAGATACGCAGTATTTT.

This clone was seen only a few times. The chain links TRBV6-5 to TRBJ2-7; 10 bases agree with TRBD1. Germline-derived CDR1 and CDR2 are MNHEY and SVGAGI. V lost 6 bases, J lost 6 bases, and 5 bases stayed unmatched. CDR3 length equals 13 residues. CDR3: CASRYWTGGEQYF. The CDR3, as DNA: TGTGCCAGCAGATATTGGACAGGGGGCGAGCAGTACTTC.

The sample holds one count of this clone. V usage is TRBV9 and J usage is TRBJ2-7; D is possibly TRBD1 (6 bases). The CDR3 sequence is 13 residues long. The germline V gene encodes CDR1 SGDLS and CDR2 YYNGEE. Trimming took 4 bases from V and 3 from J, leaving 11 bases between them. The CDR3 region is CASSPGQFYEQYF. The CDR3 nucleotides read TGTGCCAGCAGCCCTGGACAGTTCTACGAGCAGTACTTC.

The chain couples TRBV5-1 to TRBJ1-2, with D perhaps TRBD1 (6 bases). This CDR3 has 16 residues. CDR1 is SGHRS and CDR2 is YFSETQ in the germline V gene. V gave up 4 bases and J gave up 3 bases, with 19 bases separating them. The CDR3 region is CASSPGTRPGDYGYTF. The CDR3 DNA is TGCGCCAGCAGCCCCGGGACCCGGCCAGGGGACTATGGCTACACCTTC.

The J gene is TRBJ1-4, the V gene TRBV11-2, with 7 bases identical to TRBD1. The CDR3 is made up of 15 amino acids. The junction had 7 bases not matched to a gene; V was cut back by 4 bases and J by 5 bases. CDR1 is SGHAT, CDR2 FQNNGV, per germline. Written as DNA, the CDR3 is TGTGCCAGCAGCTCAGACAGGGCTCGGAATGAAAAACTGTTTTTT. It translates to CASSSDRARNEKLFF.

Only one count was recorded for this clone. The gene calls are TRBV6-1 and TRBJ1-5, with D perhaps TRBD1 (5 bases). In germline, CDR1 is MNHNS, CDR2 SASEGT. This CDR3 has 13 amino acids. V dropped 10 bases and J dropped 6 bases, with 16 bases sitting between them. DNA for the CDR3: TGTGCCATCGTCGCAGGGCATCGTCAGCCCCAGCATTTT. Amino acid sequence: CAIVAGHRQPQHF.

This chain uses TRBV28 with TRBJ1-2; 8 nucleotides align to TRBD1. Germline V lookup: CDR1 MDHEN, CDR2 SYDVKM. The CDR3 is made up of 14 amino acids. Here the CDR3 DNA reads TGTGCGTCCAGACAGGGGCCCTCTAACTATGGCTACACCTTC. Its translation: CASRQGPSNYGYTF.

The chain recombines TRBV6-5 with TRBJ2-7, with a weak D call TRBD2 (5 bases). The germline CDR1 and CDR2 sequences are MNHEY and SVGAGI. CDR3 length equals 16 residues. V lost 0 bases to trimming and J lost 3 bases, with 15 bases between them. CDR3 loop: CASSYSGSPSNYEQYF. CDR3 in DNA: TGTGCCAGCAGTTACTCTGGGAGCCCATCAAACTACGAGCAGTACTTC.

The rearrangement links TRBV7-9 to TRBJ2-2; maybe TRBD1 (5 bases). The V end was cut by 5 bases, the J end by 0 bases, with 16 bases between. The germline gives CDR1 SEHNR, CDR2 FQNEAQ (reference sequence). The CDR3 is 17 amino acids. This CDR3 reads CASSPGFWGSNTGELFF. The DNA of the CDR3 is TGTGCCAGCAGCCCAGGCTTCTGGGGCTCGAACACCGGGGAGCTGTTTTTT.

The V and J genes are TRBV7-2 and TRBJ2-7, with D unresolved. Trimming took off 5 bases at V and 6 bases at J, with 17 bases between the two ends. This CDR3 has 14 residues. Germline lookup yields CDR1 SGHTA and CDR2 FQGNSA. The chain's CDR3 is CASSGPPSAREQYF. CDR3 nucleotides: TGTGCCAGCAGCGGGCCCCCCTCGGCGCGCGAGCAGTACTTC.

Regarding this clone: A junction end diverges from the germline sequence, so it may reflect a read error. V and J are TRBV7-9 and TRBJ1-4, with TRBD1 matching 7 bases. Germline CDR1 is SEHNR and CDR2 is FQNEAQ (reference sequence). CDR3 length: 17 residues. The CDR3 DNA reads as TGTTCCAGCAGCTTAGCGCGATCGGGACAGATTAATGAAAAACTGTTTTTT. This translates into CSSSLARSGQINEKLFF.

The chain combines TRBV11-2 with TRBJ2-7, with 10 nucleotides matching TRBD2. Germline CDR1 is SGHAT and CDR2 is FQNNGV. The CDR3 sequence is 15 residues long. V lost 2 bases and J lost 6; bases outside the gene matches: 7. The CDR3 sequence is CASSLFSGGFSEQYF. The CDR3 DNA reads as TGTGCCAGCAGCTTATTTAGCGGGGGGTTCTCCGAGCAGTACTTC.

The rearrangement uses TRBV5-1 and TRBJ2-2, with D hard to call. The CDR3 runs to 14 residues. V was clipped by 4 bases and J by 6 bases, with 13 bases between them. Germline V gene data show CDR1 as SGHRS and CDR2 as YFSETQ. CDR3: CASSPTVGAGELFF. CDR3 DNA: TGCGCCAGCAGCCCGACCGTAGGAGCCGGGGAGCTGTTTTTT. Variable domain in full (rest from reference TRBV5-1 and TRBJ2-2): KAGVTQTPRYLIKTRGQQVTLSCSPISGHRSVSWYQQTPGQGLQFLFEYFSETQRNKGNFPGRFSGRQFSNSRSEMNVSTLELGDSALYLCASSPTVGAGELFFGEGSRLTVL.